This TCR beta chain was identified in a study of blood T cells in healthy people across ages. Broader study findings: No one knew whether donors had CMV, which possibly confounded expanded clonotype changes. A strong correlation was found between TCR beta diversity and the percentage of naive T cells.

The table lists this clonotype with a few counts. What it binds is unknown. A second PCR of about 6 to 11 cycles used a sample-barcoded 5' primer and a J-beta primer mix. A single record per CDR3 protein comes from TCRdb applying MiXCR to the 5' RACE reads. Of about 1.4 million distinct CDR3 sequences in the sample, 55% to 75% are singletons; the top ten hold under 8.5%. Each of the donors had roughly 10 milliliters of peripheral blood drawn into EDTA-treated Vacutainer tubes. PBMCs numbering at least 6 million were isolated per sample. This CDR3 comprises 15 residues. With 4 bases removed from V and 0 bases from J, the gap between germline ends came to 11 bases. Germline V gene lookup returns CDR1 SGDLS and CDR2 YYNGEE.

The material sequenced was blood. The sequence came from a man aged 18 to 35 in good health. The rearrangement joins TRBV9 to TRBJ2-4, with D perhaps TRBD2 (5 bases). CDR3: CASSSGGIAKNIQYF. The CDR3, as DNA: TGTGCCAGCAGCTCTGGAGGTATAGCCAAAAACATTCAGTACTTC. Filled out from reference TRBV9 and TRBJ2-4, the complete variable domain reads DSGVTQTPKHLITATGQRVTLRCSPRSGDLSVYWYQQSLDQGLQFLIQYYNGEERAKGNILERFSAQQFPDLHSELNLSSLELGDSALYFCASSSGGIAKNIQYFGAGTRLSVL.